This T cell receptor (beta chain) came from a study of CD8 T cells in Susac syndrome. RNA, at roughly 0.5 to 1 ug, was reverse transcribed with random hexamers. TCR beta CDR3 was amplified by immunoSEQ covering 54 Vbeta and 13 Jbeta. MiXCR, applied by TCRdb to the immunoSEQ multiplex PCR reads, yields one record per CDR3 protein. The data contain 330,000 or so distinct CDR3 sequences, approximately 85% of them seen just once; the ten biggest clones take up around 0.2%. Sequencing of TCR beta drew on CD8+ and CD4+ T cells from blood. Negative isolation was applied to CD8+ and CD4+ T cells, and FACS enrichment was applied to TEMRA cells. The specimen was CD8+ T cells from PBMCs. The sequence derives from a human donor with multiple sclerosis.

The CDR3 DNA follows: TGTGCCAGCAACGTTAGGGAGACAGGAGGGGAAAAACTGTTTTTT. Amino acid sequence: CASNVRETGGEKLFF. The J gene is TRBJ1-4, the V gene TRBV28, with TRBD1 as a possible D gene (6 bases). Germline lookup yields CDR1 MDHEN and CDR2 SYDVKM. V lost 7 bases and J 8 bases, leaving 20 bases between the germline ends. The CDR3 is 15 residues long.